One and the same sample provided the 10 T cell receptor beta chains below, sequenced in a study of Graves' ophthalmopathy and Graves' hyperthyroidism. Transcripts of RNA were the source for amplifying TCR beta CDR3 regions. A first-round RT-PCR used HTBI primers, followed by a second-round multiplex PCR. TCRdb ran MiXCR on the multiplex PCR reads and lists one entry per CDR3 protein. Of over 500,000 distinct CDR3 sequences listed, 22% are singletons. The source material was peripheral blood. These receptors were taken from a woman under 30 with stable Graves' hyperthyroidism. Some clones in this sample may be carry-over from other donors' samples.

A remark on this clonotype: One end of the junction varies from germline; a read error may be responsible. The chain joins TRBV5-1 to TRBJ1-2, with D unresolved. The CDR3 has 12 amino acids. Looked up from germline, CDR1 is SGHRS and CDR2 is YFSETQ. CDR3 DNA: TGCGCCAGCAGCTTGGACGGGTGGGCGGAGCCCTTC. Encoded protein: CASSLDGWAEPF.

The table lists this clonotype with many counts. The V gene is TRBV4-1, the J gene TRBJ2-4; D is unclear. With 4 bases removed from V and 1 base from J, the gap between germline ends came to 11 bases. Germline lookup yields CDR1 MGHRA and CDR2 YSYEKL. The CDR3 extends over 15 amino acids. The CDR3 DNA sequence: TGCGCCAGCAGCCCTACGACACCCGCCAAAAACATTCAGTACTTC. This gives the protein CASSPTTPAKNIQYF.

The table lists this clonotype with many counts. This chain uses TRBV19 with TRBJ1-5, with D possibly matching TRBD1 (5 bases). The germline CDR1 and CDR2 sequences are LNHDA and SQIVND (reference sequence). The CDR3 consists of 14 residues. The V end lost 5 bases, the J end lost 0 bases, and 8 bases lay between the germline ends. The CDR3 coding sequence is TGTGCCAGTAGTGCCGGGGCTAGCAATCAGCCCCAGCATTTT. This translates into CASSAGASNQPQHF.

This clonotype was counted at least ten times. The chain's CDR3 is CSARDKGQGGTEAFF. CDR3 nucleotide sequence: TGCAGTGCTAGAGATAAGGGACAGGGGGGCACTGAAGCTTTCTTT. The chain joins TRBV20-1 to TRBJ1-1; 11 nucleotides match TRBD1. J gave up 4 bases and V 0 bases, and 4 bases lay outside the gene matches. The CDR3 is made up of 15 amino acids. Germline loops: CDR1 DFQATT, CDR2 SNEGSKA (reference sequence).

This clonotype was counted many times. The rearrangement links TRBV20-1 to TRBJ2-2, with 14 bases identical to TRBD2. Germline CDR1 and CDR2: DFQATT and SNEGSKA (reference sequence). The CDR3 contains 17 residues. Unmatched junction bases numbered 8, after V lost 0 bases and J lost 8 bases. The CDR3 spells CSARDPGTSGRGGELFF. DNA for the CDR3: TGCAGTGCTAGAGACCCCGGGACTAGCGGGAGAGGAGGGGAGCTGTTTTTT.

This chain connects TRBV7-8 to TRBJ1-1, with D uncertain. The CDR3 consists of 13 residues. Germline CDR1 reads SGHVS; CDR2 reads FQNEAQ. Trimming removed 5 bases at V and 4 bases at J, with 11 bases between. CDR3 coding DNA: TGTGCCAGCAGCCGGACCGGGATCACTGAAGCTTTCTTT. It yields the protein CASSRTGITEAFF.

This clonotype was found many times. The chain couples TRBV5-1 to TRBJ1-3; 7 bases fit TRBD1. The CDR3 spans 16 residues. V lost 5 bases to trimming and J lost 3 bases; unmatched junction nucleotides: 11. The V gene's germline CDR1 is SGHRS and CDR2 YFSETQ. This CDR3 is CASRTSGQPGGNTIYF. The CDR3 DNA sequence: TGCGCCAGCAGGACTTCGGGACAGCCCGGTGGAAACACCATATATTTT.

This clonotype was observed a few times. The gene calls are TRBV29-1 and TRBJ2-1; 9 nucleotides agree with TRBD2. This CDR3 spans 17 amino acids. Germline CDR1 and CDR2: SQVTM and ANQGSEA. The V and J ends lost 2 bases and 0 bases, in that order; junction bases with no gene match: 8. The CDR3 bases are TGCAGCGTTGAACGCTTACTAGCGGGTCGCTCCTACAATGAGCAGTTCTTC. This gives the protein CSVERLLAGRSYNEQFF.

This clonotype was counted many times. The V gene is TRBV15, the J gene TRBJ1-2; 7 bases map to TRBD1. Trimming took 0 bases from V and 0 from J; bases not matched to a gene: 4. Germline V gene lookup returns CDR1 LNHNV and CDR2 YYDKDF (reference sequence). This CDR3 has 16 amino acids. The DNA of the CDR3 is TGTGCCACCAGCAGAGATAGGGACAGAGCTAACTATGGCTACACCTTC. Its protein is CATSRDRDRANYGYTF. Full variable domain (outside the CDR3, taken from reference TRBV15 and TRBJ1-2): DAMVIQNPRYQVTQFGKPVTLSCSQTLNHNVMYWYQQKSSQAPKLLFHYYDKDFNNEADTPDNFQSRRPNTSFCFLDIRSPGLGDTAMYLCATSRDRDRANYGYTFGSGTRLTVV.

This clonotype occurred many times. The chain combines TRBV5-6 with TRBJ1-1; D is unresolved. The CDR3 covers 15 residues. V was clipped by 4 bases and J by 0 bases, with 13 bases between them. Germline V gives CDR1 SGHDT, CDR2 YYEEEE. The CDR3 here is CASSPVVSMNTEAFF. The CDR3 nucleotides are TGTGCCAGCAGCCCTGTCGTCAGTATGAACACTGAAGCTTTCTTT.